This T cell receptor beta chain was captured by sequencing in a study of CD8 T cells in Susac syndrome. This clonotype was counted once. With random hexamers, 0.5 to 1 ug RNA was reverse transcribed. Across 54 Vbeta and 13 Jbeta, immunoSEQ multiplex PCR amplified TCR beta CDR3. MiXCR, applied by TCRdb to the immunoSEQ multiplex PCR reads, yields one record per CDR3 protein. The sample includes 160,000 or so distinct CDR3 sequences, around 92% of them seen just once. Sequencing of TCR beta was undertaken in CD8+ and CD4+ T cells derived from blood. The control participants were healthy donors, and these controls were matched with respect to both age and sex. TEMRA cells were FACS-enriched, unlike CD8+ and CD4+ T cells, which were negatively isolated. CDR3 length: 11 residues. From germline, CDR1 is DFQATT and CDR2 SNEGSKA (reference sequence). V trimming: 3 bases; J trimming: 5 bases; junction bases outside the gene matches: 0.

The sequencing sample was made of CD4+ T cells from PBMCs. This TCR was sampled from a human donor in good health. The chain recombines TRBV20-1 with TRBJ1-1, with 7 bases that match TRBD1. CDR3 nucleotide sequence: TGCAGTGCTAGCAGGGGGACTGAAGCTTTCTTT. Amino acid sequence: CSASRGTEAFF.